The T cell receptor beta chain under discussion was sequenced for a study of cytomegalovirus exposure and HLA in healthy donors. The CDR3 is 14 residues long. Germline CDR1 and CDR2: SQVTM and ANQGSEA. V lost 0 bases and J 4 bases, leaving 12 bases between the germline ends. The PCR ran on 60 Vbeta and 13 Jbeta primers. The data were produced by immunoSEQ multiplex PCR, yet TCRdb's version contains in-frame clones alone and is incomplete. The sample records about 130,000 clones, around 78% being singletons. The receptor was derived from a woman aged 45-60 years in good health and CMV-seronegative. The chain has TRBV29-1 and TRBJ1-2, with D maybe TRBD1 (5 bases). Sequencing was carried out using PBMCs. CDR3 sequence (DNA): TGCAGCGTTGAAGATCGTGACAGAATCTATGGCTACACCTTC. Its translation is CSVEDRDRIYGYTF.